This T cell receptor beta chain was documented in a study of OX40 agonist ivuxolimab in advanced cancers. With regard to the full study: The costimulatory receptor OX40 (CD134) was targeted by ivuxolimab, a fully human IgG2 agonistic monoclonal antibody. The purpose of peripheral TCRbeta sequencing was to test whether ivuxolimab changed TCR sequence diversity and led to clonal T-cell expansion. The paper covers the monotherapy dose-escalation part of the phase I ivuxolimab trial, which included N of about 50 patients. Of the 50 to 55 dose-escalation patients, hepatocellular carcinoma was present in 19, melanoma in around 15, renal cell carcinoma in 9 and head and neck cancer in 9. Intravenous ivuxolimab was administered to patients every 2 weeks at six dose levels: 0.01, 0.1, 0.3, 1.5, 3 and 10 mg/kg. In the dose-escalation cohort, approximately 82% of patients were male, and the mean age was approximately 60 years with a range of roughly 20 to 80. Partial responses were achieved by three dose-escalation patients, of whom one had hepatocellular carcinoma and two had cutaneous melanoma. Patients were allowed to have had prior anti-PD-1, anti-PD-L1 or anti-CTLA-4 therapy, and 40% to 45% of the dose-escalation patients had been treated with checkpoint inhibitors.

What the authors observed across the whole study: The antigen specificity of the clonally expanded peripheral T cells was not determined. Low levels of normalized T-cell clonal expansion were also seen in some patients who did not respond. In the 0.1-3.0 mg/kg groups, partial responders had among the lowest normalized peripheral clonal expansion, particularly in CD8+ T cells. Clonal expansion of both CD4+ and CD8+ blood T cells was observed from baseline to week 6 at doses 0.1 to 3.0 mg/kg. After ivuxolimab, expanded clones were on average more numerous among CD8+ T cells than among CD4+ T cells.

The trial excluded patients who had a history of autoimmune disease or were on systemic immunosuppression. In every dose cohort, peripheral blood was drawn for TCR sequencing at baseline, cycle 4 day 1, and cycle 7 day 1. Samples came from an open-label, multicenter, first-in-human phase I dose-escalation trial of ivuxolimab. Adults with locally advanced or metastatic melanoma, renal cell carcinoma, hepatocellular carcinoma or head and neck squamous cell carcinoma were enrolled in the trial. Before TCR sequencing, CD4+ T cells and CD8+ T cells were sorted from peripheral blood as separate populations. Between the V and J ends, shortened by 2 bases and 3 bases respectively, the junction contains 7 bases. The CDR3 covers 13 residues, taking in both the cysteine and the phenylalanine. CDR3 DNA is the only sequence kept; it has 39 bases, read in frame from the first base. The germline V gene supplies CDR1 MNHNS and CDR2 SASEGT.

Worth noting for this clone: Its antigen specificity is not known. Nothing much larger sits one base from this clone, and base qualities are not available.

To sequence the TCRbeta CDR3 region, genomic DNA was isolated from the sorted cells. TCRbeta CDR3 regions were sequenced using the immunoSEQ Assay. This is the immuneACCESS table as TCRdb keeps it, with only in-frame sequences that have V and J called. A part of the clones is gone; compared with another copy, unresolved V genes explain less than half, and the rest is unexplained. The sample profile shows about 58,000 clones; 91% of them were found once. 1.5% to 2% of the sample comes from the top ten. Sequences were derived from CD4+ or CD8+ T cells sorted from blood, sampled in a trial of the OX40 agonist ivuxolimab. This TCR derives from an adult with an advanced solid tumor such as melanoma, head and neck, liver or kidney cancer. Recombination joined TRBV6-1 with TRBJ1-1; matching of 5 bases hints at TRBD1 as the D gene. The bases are TGTGCCAGCAGTGAATTAGGGGACACTGAAGCTTTCTTT. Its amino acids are CASSELGDTEAFF.